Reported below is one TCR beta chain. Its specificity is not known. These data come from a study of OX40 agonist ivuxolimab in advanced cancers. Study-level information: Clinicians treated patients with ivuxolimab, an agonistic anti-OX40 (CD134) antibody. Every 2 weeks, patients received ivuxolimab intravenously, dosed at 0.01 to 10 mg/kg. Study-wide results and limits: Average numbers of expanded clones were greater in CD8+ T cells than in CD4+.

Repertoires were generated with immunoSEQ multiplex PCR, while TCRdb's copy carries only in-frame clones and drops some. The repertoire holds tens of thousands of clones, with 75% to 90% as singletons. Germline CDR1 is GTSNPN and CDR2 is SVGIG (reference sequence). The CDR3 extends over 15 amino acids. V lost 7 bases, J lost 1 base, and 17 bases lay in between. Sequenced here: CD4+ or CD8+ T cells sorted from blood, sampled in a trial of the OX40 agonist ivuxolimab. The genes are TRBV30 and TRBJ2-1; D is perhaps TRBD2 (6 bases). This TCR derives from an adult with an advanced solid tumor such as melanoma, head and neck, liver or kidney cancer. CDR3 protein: CASTPGLVSYNEQFF. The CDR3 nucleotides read TGTGCCTCCACACCGGGACTTGTTTCCTACAATGAGCAGTTCTTC.